This section outlines one T cell receptor beta chain sequence together with its context. This sample stems from a study of blood T cell repertoires in COVID-19. Background on the study: Sites across the United States, Italy and Spain contributed samples from acute and convalescent COVID-19. T cells, B-cell-depleted T cells, or PBMCs supplied cDNA or gDNA.

It was during active infection that Seattle patients were enrolled and then longitudinally followed. Germline CDR1 and CDR2: SGHTA and FQGNSA. The CDR3 has 13 residues. Trimming left V 6 bases short and J 8 bases short, with 13 bases between. As processed by the authors: Amplification from reference gene primers served as the basis for estimated nucleated cell counts. Sequenced by immunoSEQ multiplex PCR; TCRdb stores in-frame clones only, minus some. V and J calls plus clone size are reproduced from that table; the DNA served to infer D and trimming. The sample has over 150,000 clones, around 84% seen once.

Source material: peripheral blood. The sequence derives from a woman at least 80 years old with COVID-19, enrolled during active disease. The chain employs TRBV7-2 and TRBJ1-4, with D possibly matching TRBD1 (6 bases). CDR3 sequence: CASRPGVGEKLFF. DNA of the CDR3: TGTGCCAGCAGACCAGGGGTTGGGGAAAAACTGTTTTTT.